One sample yielded the 20 T cell receptor beta chains listed below, sequenced in a study of patients and donors after allogeneic stem cell transplantation. TCRdb itself ran the RT-PCR reads through MiXCR, one entry per CDR3 protein. In the table there are 800,000 to 1,000,000 distinct CDR3 sequences, over 15% of which are singletons. What was sequenced was blood, either unsorted or a sorted T cell fraction (not recorded which). All receptors come from a human donor who was either an allogeneic HSCT recipient or a stem cell or donor lymphocyte infusion donor (not recorded which). It is not recorded whose cells these are; they may come from a transplant donor.

The chain combines TRBV20-1 with TRBJ2-7, with 10 bases lining up with TRBD1. Germline CDR1 and CDR2: DFQATT and SNEGSKA (reference sequence). The V and J ends lost 3 bases and 6 bases, in that order; junction bases with no gene match: 2. The CDR3 length is 12 residues. The CDR3: CSASRDRGEQYF. The CDR3 DNA reads as TGCAGTGCTAGCCGGGACAGGGGCGAGCAGTACTTC.

This chain uses TRBV6-4 with TRBJ2-3, with 9 bases aligning to TRBD1. V dropped 6 bases and J dropped 2; count of bases not matched to a gene: 12. Germline V lookup: CDR1 MRHNA, CDR2 SNTAGT. CDR3 length: 17 residues. CDR3 in DNA: TGTGCCAGCAGCAGACTTATCCGGGACAGGGACACAGATACGCAGTATTTT. Its protein product is CASSRLIRDRDTDTQYF.

The chain carries TRBV24-1 and TRBJ1-3; TRBD1 agrees at 7 bases. The CDR3 runs 15 residues. After removal of 3 bases from V and 3 bases from J, the junction contained 4 bases not matched to a gene. Looked up from germline, CDR1 is KGHDR and CDR2 is SFDVKD. CDR3 DNA: TGTGCCACCAGTGATCCGGGACAGTTTGGAAACACCATATATTTT. This sequence encodes CATSDPGQFGNTIYF.

The rearrangement joins TRBV12-3 or TRBV12-4 to TRBJ2-5; D might be TRBD1 (5 bases). This CDR3 is 14 amino acids long. V dropped 5 bases and J dropped 5 bases, with 15 bases sitting between them. CDR3 nucleotide sequence: TGTGCCAGCAGTATCGACAGAACCAAGGAGACCCAGTACTTC. This translates into CASSIDRTKETQYF.

V is TRBV20-1 and J is TRBJ2-2, with TRBD2 as a possible D gene (6 bases). Trimming removed 1 base from V and 5 bases from J, with 14 bases in between. The length of the CDR3 is 15 residues. Germline-derived CDR1 and CDR2 are DFQATT and SNEGSKA (reference sequence). The CDR3 nucleotides read TGCAGTGCTAGAGGAGGGACTGATAAGACCGGGGAGCTGTTTTTT. This gives the protein CSARGGTDKTGELFF.

The chain uses TRBV12-3 or TRBV12-4 and TRBJ1-1; possibly TRBD1 for D (5 bases). The CDR3 is 11 residues long. Deletions cut 5 bases from V and 10 bases from J, with 11 bases between. The CDR3 sequence is CASSPRGRAFF. For the CDR3, the DNA is TGTGCCAGCAGTCCCCGGGGGAGAGCTTTCTTT.

This clonotype was found many times. This chain joins TRBV9 and TRBJ1-1; TRBD1 matches 9 bases. V shed 4 bases, J shed 4 bases, and the junction held 5 bases outside the gene matches. The CDR3 covers 14 residues. Germline-derived CDR1 and CDR2 are SGDLS and YYNGEE. CDR3 protein: CASSPKGQGTEAFF. CDR3 DNA: TGTGCCAGCAGCCCGAAGGGACAGGGCACTGAAGCTTTCTTT.

The sample holds many counts of this clonotype. The rearrangement uses TRBV9 and TRBJ2-5; D is perhaps TRBD1 (5 bases). CDR1 SGDLS and CDR2 YYNGEE come from the germline V gene. The CDR3 totals 14 residues. Trimming shortened V by 4 bases and J by 0 bases, and 10 bases separated the two germline ends. The CDR3 DNA follows: TGTGCCAGCAGCCCTAGACAGTACCAAGAGACCCAGTACTTC. Translating gives CASSPRQYQETQYF. The complete variable domain, with remaining parts taken from reference TRBV9 and TRBJ2-5, reads DSGVTQTPKHLITATGQRVTLRCSPRSGDLSVYWYQQSLDQGLQFLIQYYNGEERAKGNILERFSAQQFPDLHSELNLSSLELGDSALYFCASSPRQYQETQYFGPGTRLLVL.

The rearrangement joins TRBV5-1 to TRBJ2-3; D may be TRBD1 (5 bases). V lost 2 bases and J 5 bases, leaving 12 bases between the germline ends. Germline V gene lookup returns CDR1 SGHRS and CDR2 YFSETQ. The CDR3 totals 14 residues. CDR3 coding DNA: TGCGCCAGCAGCTTATCAGGGCTGGGAGATACGCAGTATTTT. It is translated as CASSLSGLGDTQYF.

The sample holds a few counts of this clonotype. The J gene is TRBJ2-3, the V gene TRBV29-1; D ambiguous. Trimming pared 4 bases from V and 5 bases from J, leaving 7 bases between. Germline V gene sequence: CDR1 SQVTM, CDR2 ANQGSEA. This CDR3 is 11 amino acids long. In nucleotides, the CDR3 is TGCAGCGTTGGCGAGAGAGATACGCAGTATTTT. Its translation: CSVGERDTQYF.

This clonotype was observed many times. The chain carries TRBV5-1 and TRBJ2-2, with D perhaps matching TRBD1 (5 bases). The germline V gene has CDR1 SGHRS and CDR2 YFSETQ. This CDR3 region has 16 residues. Trimming removed 1 base from V and 4 bases from J, with 14 bases in between. In DNA form, the CDR3 reads TGCGCCAGCAGCTTGTCCAGGGCCAGTGGCACCGGGGAGCTGTTTTTT. The encoded protein is CASSLSRASGTGELFF.

The chain combines TRBV7-8 with TRBJ2-7, with no clear D. V gave up 4 bases and J gave up 5 bases, with 21 bases separating them. The CDR3 is made up of 16 amino acids. CDR1 and CDR2 from the germline V gene are SGHVS and FQNEAQ. CDR3 nucleotide sequence: TGTGCCAGCAGCTACCAGACCGTTTCCACGGTCCACGAGCAGTACTTC. Protein: CASSYQTVSTVHEQYF.

For the CDR3, the DNA is TGTGCCAGCAGTTCCCGATGGACAGGGGAGGACGAGCAGTACTTC. This encodes CASSSRWTGEDEQYF. This rearrangement joins TRBV6-5 to TRBJ2-7, with 9 bases that match TRBD1. V shed 4 bases and J 5 bases; nucleotides not matched to a gene: 9. The CDR3 loop spans 15 amino acids. Germline V gene sequence: CDR1 MNHEY, CDR2 SVGAGI.

This clonotype was found a few times. A read error may produce the germline difference seen at one junction end. This CDR3 is CASSEGGNF. Written as DNA, the CDR3 is TGTGCCAGCAGTGAAGGGGGGAATTTT. The genes are TRBV6-1 and TRBJ2-3; D tentatively reads TRBD1 or TRBD2 (5 bases each). The CDR3 has 9 amino acids. Germline values: CDR1 MNHNS, CDR2 SASEGT.

The chain links TRBV27 to TRBJ2-7; D is possibly TRBD1 (5 bases). V lost 3 bases, J lost 6 bases, and 18 bases lay in between. This CDR3 region has 15 residues. Germline V CDR1 and CDR2: MNHEY, SMNVEV (reference sequence). DNA for the CDR3: TGTGCCAGCAGTTTTCTCGCACAGGATCCTATCGAGCAGTACTTC. It codes for CASSFLAQDPIEQYF.

This clonotype was observed at least ten times. The chain links TRBV11-2 to TRBJ2-7; TRBD2 aligns across 11 bases. Trimming cost V 11 bases and J 2 bases; bases outside gene matches: 17. Germline values: CDR1 SGHAT, CDR2 FQNNGV. The CDR3 runs 17 residues. In DNA form, the CDR3 reads TGTGCCGGCAAACCGGGACTAGCGGTCCCCACTGCCTACGAGCAGTACTTC. It codes for CAGKPGLAVPTAYEQYF.

V usage is TRBV9 and J usage is TRBJ2-5; D remains ambiguous. The CDR3 has 14 amino acids. The V end was cut by 3 bases, the J end by 4 bases, with 13 bases between. Germline V gene sequence: CDR1 SGDLS, CDR2 YYNGEE. CDR3 nucleotide sequence: TGTGCCAGCAGCGCCCAAGGGTTATCAGAGACCCAGTACTTC. It codes for CASSAQGLSETQYF.

This clonotype was seen more than once but under ten times. V is TRBV20-1 and J is TRBJ2-2; 7 positions match TRBD2. CDR3 length: 15 residues. From germline, CDR1 is DFQATT and CDR2 SNEGSKA (reference sequence). Trimming at V came to 1 base and at J to 0 bases, leaving 2 bases not matched to a gene. The CDR3 nucleotides read TGCAGTGCTAGAGTAGCGGGCACGAACACCGGGGAGCTGTTTTTT. It encodes CSARVAGTNTGELFF.

The V and J genes are TRBV24-1 and TRBJ2-3; TRBD2 aligns across 12 bases. The V gene end was trimmed by 3 bases and the J gene end by 5 bases; junction bases not matched to a gene: 8. Germline values: CDR1 KGHDR, CDR2 SFDVKD. The CDR3 is made up of 17 amino acids. The CDR3 DNA follows: TGTGCCACCAGTGATCCAGGACTAGCGGGATTAGGAGATACGCAGTATTTT. Translation: CATSDPGLAGLGDTQYF.

This clonotype was counted a few times. This chain joins TRBV30 and TRBJ2-3; 7 bases match TRBD2. V shed 4 bases and J 1 base; nucleotides not matched to a gene: 11. CDR3 length equals 16 residues. Germline V gene sequence: CDR1 GTSNPN, CDR2 SVGIG (reference sequence). The CDR3: CAWNAGAARRTDTQYF. Here the CDR3 DNA reads TGTGCCTGGAACGCGGGAGCGGCGAGACGCACAGATACGCAGTATTTT.